This TCR beta chain was obtained from a study of T cells in Graves' hyperthyroidism and ophthalmopathy. Study findings and constraints: Most clonotypes expanded in the thyroid (above 0.001) were also present in blood.

Amplified TCR beta CDR3 regions derived from RNA transcripts. The TCR CDR3 first-round RT-PCR relied on the HTBI primer set. MiXCR was run by TCRdb on the multiplex PCR reads, yielding one entry per CDR3 protein. The sample has 450,000 to 600,000 distinct CDR3 sequences, around 20% seen once. Ophthalmopathy patients all had a Clinical Activity Score of at least 3, a NOSPECS grade of at least 4 and disease under 3 months old. The table lists this clonotype with many counts. The antigen remains undetermined. Sequenced: blood. This TCR was recovered from a man aged 35 to 55 with Graves' ophthalmopathy.

The chain's CDR3 is CASSSPDRGGTYEQYF. CDR3 nucleotides: TGTGCCAGCAGCTCCCCCGACAGGGGAGGAACCTACGAGCAGTACTTC. The V call is TRBV7-9, the J call TRBJ2-7; 8 nucleotides align to TRBD1. V gave up 4 bases and J gave up 2 bases; unmatched junction bases: 10. Germline V gene sequence: CDR1 SEHNR, CDR2 FQNEAQ (reference sequence). This CDR3 is 16 amino acids long.